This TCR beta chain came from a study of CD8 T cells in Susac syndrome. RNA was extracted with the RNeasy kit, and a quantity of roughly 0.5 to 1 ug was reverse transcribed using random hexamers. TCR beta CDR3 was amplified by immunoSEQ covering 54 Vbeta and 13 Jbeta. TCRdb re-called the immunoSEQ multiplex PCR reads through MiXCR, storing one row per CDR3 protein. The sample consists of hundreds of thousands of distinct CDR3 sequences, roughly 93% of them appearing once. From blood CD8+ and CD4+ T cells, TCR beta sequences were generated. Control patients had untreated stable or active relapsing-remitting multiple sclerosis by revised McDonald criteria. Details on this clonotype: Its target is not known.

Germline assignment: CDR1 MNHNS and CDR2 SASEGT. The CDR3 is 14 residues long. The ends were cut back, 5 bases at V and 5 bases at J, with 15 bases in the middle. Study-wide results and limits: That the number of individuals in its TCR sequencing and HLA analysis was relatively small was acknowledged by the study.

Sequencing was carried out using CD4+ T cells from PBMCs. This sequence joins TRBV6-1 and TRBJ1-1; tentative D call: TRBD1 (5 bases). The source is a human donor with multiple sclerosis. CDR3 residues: CASSHSGTGTEAFF. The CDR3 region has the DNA TGTGCCAGCAGTCACAGCGGGACGGGGACTGAAGCTTTCTTT.